This T cell receptor beta chain was sequenced in a study of T cell changes during pregnancy in multiple sclerosis. Data came from immunoSEQ multiplex PCR; TCRdb stores just in-frame clones and leaves some out. The sample includes some 77,000 clones, about 91% of them seen just once. The receptor was derived from a female donor with multiple sclerosis, enrolled in a pregnancy study. The starting material was peripheral blood, obtained before pregnancy.

The CDR3 reads CAIGTSGDGQETQYF. The CDR3 nucleotides are TGTGCCATCGGGACTAGCGGGGATGGGCAAGAGACCCAGTACTTC. The J gene is TRBJ2-5, the V gene TRBV10-3, with 13 nucleotides matching TRBD2. V was clipped by 8 bases and J by 2 bases; unmatched bases: 5. CDR3 length: 15 amino acids. Germline V gene data show CDR1 as ENHRY and CDR2 as SYGVKD.